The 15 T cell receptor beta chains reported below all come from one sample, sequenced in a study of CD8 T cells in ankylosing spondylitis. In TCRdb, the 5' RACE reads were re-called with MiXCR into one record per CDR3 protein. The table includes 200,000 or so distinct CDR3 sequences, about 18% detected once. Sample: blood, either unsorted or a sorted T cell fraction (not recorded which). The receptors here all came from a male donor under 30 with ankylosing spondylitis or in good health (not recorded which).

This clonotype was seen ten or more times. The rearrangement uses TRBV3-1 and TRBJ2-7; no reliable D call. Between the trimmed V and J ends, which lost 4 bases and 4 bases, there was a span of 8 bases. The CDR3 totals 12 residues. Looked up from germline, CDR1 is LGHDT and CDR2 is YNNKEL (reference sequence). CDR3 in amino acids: CASSLLGYEQYV. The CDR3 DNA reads TGTGCCAGCAGCCTCCTCGGTTACGAGCAGTACGTC.

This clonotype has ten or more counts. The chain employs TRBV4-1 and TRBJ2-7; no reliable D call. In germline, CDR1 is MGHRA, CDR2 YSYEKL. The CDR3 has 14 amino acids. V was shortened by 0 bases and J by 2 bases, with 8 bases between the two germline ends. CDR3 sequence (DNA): TGCGCCAGCAGCCAAGATGAAGGAACCTACGAGCAGTACTTC. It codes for CASSQDEGTYEQYF.

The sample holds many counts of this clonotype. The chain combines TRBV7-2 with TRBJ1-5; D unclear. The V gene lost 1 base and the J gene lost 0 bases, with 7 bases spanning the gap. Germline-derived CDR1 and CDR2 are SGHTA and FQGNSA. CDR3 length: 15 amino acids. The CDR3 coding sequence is TGTGCCAGCAGCTTAGAACAGAGTAGCAATCAGCCCCAGCATTTT. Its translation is CASSLEQSSNQPQHF.

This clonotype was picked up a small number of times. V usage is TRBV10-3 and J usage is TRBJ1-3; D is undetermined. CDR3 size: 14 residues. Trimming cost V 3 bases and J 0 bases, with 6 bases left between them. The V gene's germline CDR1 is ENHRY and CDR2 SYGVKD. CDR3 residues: CAISEGNSGNTIYF. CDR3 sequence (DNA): TGTGCCATCAGTGAAGGTAACTCTGGAAACACCATATATTTT.

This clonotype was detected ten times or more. The CDR3 loop reads CSAPRGLGEKLFF. The CDR3 DNA reads as TGCAGTGCGCCCAGGGGACTTGGGGAAAAACTGTTTTTT. The V call is TRBV20-1, the J call TRBJ1-4, with D possibly being TRBD1 (6 bases). The germline V and J ends were trimmed by 6 bases and 8 bases, with 16 bases remaining between them. Germline V lookup: CDR1 DFQATT, CDR2 SNEGSKA (reference sequence). The CDR3 totals 13 residues.

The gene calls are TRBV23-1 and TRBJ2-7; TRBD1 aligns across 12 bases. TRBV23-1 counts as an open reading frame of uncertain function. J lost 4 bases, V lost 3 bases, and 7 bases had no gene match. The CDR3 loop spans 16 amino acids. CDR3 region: CASSHRDRGPIYEQYF. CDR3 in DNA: TGCGCCAGCAGTCATCGGGACAGGGGGCCAATTTACGAGCAGTACTTC.

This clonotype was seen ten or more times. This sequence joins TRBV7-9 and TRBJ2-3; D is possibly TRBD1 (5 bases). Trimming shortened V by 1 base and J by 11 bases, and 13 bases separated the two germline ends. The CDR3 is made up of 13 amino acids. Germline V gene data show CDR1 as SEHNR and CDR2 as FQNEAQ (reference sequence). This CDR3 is CASSLESRDGQYF. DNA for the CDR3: TGTGCCAGCAGCTTAGAGTCCAGGGATGGGCAGTATTTT.

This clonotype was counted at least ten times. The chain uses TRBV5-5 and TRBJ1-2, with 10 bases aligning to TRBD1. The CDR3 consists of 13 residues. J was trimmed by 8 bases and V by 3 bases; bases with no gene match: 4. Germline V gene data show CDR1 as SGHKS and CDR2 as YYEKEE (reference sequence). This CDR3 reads CASSSGTGDGYTF. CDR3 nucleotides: TGTGCCAGCAGCTCAGGGACAGGGGACGGCTACACCTTC.

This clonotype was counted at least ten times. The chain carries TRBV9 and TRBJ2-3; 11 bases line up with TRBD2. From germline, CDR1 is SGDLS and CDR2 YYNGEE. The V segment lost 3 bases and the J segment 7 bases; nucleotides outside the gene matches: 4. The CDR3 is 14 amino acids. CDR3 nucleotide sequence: TGTGCCAGCAGCGCGGGGACTAGCGGTAATACGCAGTATTTT. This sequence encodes CASSAGTSGNTQYF.

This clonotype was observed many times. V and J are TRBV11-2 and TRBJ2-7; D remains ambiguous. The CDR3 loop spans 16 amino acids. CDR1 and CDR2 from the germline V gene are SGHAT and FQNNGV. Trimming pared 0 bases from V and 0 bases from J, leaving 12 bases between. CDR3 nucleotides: TGTGCCAGCAGCTTAGAATCTCCCCGGAGCTCCTACGAGCAGTACGTC. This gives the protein CASSLESPRSSYEQYV.

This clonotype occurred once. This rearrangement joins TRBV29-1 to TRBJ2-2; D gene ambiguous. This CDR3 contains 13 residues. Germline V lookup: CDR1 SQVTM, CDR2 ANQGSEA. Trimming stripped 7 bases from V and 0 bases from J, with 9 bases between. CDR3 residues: CSGQKANTGELFF. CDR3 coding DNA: TGCAGCGGCCAAAAAGCGAACACCGGGGAGCTGTTTTTT.

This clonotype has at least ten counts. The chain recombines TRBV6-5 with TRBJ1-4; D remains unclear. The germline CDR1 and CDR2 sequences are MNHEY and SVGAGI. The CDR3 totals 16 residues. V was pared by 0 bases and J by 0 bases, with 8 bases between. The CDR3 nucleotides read TGTGCCAGCAGTTACTCGCCTGGGCCAACTAATGAAAAACTGTTTTTT. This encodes CASSYSPGPTNEKLFF.

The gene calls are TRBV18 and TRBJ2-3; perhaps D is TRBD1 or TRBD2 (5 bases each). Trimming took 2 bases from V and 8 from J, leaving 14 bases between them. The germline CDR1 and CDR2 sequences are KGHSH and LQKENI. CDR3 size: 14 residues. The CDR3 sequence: CASSPTRGEATQYF. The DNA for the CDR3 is TGTGCCAGCTCACCAACGAGAGGGGAAGCTACGCAGTATTTT.

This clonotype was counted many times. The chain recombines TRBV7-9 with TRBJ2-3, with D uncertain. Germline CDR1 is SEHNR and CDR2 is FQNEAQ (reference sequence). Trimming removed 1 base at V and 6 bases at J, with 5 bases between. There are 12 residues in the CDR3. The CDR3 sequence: CASSLDRDTQYF. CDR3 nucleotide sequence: TGTGCCAGCAGCTTAGACCGGGATACGCAGTATTTT.

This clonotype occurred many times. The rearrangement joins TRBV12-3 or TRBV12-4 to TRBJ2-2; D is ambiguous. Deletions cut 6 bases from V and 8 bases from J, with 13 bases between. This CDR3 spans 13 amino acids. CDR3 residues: CASSPPMRGELFF. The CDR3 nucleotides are TGTGCCAGCAGCCCCCCGATGCGGGGGGAGCTGTTTTTT.